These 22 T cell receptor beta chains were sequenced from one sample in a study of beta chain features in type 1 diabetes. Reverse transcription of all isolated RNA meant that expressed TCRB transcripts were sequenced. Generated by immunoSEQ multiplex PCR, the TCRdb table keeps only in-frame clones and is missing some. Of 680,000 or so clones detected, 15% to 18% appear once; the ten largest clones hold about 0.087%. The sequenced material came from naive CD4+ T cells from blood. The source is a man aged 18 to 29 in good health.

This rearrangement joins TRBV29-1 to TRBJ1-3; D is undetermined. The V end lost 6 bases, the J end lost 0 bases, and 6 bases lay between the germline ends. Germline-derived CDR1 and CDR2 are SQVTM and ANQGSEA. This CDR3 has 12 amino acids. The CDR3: CSVTLSGNTIYF. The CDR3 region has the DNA TGCAGCGTAACCCTCTCTGGAAACACCATATATTTT.

Here the CDR3 DNA reads TGTGCCAGCAGTGAACCTGGGACAGCTGGAAACACCATATATTTT. Encoded protein: CASSEPGTAGNTIYF. The chain joins TRBV25-1 to TRBJ1-3, with 7 bases matching TRBD1. V trimming: 2 bases; J trimming: 2 bases; junction bases outside the gene matches: 3. Germline V gives CDR1 MGHDK, CDR2 SYGVNS. This CDR3 spans 15 amino acids.

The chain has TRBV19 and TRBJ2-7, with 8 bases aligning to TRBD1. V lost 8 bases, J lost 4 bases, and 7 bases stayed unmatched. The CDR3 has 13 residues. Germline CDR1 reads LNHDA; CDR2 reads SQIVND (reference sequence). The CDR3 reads CASRRQGAYEQYF. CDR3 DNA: TGTGCCAGTCGGCGGCAGGGGGCATACGAGCAGTACTTC.

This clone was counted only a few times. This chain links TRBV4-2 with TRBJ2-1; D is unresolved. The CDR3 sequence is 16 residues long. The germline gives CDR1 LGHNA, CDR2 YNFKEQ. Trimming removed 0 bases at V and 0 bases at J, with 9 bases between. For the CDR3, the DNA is TGTGCCAGCAGCCAAGATCTGCCGAGCTCCTACAATGAGCAGTTCTTC. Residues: CASSQDLPSSYNEQFF.

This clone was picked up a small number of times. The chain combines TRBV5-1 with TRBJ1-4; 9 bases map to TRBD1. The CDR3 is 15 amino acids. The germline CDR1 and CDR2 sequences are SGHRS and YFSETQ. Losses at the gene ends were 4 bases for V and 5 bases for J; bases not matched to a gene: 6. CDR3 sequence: CASSPGTGQNEKLFF. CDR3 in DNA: TGCGCCAGCAGCCCCGGGACAGGGCAGAATGAAAAACTGTTTTTT.

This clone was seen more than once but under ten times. CDR3 sequence (DNA): TGCAGCGTTGATGGGGTGGGCGAGCAGTACTTC. As protein: CSVDGVGEQYF. The chain links TRBV29-1 to TRBJ2-7; D unclear. Looked up from germline, CDR1 is SQVTM and CDR2 is ANQGSEA. The CDR3 totals 11 residues. The V gene lost 3 bases and the J gene lost 6 bases, with 9 bases spanning the gap.

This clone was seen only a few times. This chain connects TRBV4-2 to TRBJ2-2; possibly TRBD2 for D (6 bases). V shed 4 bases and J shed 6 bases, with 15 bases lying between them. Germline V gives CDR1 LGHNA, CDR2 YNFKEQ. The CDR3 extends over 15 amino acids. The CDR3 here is CASSPSEAGSGELFF. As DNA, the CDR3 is TGTGCCAGCAGCCCTAGCGAGGCAGGCTCCGGGGAGCTGTTTTTT.

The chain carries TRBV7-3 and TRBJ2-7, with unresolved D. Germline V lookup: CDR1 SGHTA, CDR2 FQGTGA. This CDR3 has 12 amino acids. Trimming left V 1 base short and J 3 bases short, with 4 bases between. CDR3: CASSLRLYEQYF. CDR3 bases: TGTGCCAGCAGCTTAAGGCTCTACGAGCAGTACTTC.

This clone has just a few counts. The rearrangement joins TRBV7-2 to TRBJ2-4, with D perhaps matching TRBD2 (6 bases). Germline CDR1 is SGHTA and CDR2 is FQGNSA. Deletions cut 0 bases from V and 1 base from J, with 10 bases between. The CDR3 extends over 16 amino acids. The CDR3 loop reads CASSLAGLSAKNIQYF. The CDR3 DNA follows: TGTGCCAGCAGCTTAGCGGGACTCTCCGCCAAAAACATTCAGTACTTC.

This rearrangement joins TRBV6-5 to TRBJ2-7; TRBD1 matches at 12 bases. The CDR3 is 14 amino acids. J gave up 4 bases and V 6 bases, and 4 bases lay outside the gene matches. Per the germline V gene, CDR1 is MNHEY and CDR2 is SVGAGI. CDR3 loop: CASSRDRGLYEQYF. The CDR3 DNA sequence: TGTGCCAGCAGCCGGGACAGGGGGCTTTACGAGCAGTACTTC.

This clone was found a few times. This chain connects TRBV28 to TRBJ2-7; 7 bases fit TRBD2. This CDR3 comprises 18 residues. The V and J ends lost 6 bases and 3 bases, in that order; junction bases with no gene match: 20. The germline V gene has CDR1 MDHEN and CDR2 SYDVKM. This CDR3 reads CASRRLSSGTTNLYEQYF. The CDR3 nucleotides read TGTGCCAGCAGACGATTATCTTCCGGGACTACCAACCTCTACGAGCAGTACTTC.

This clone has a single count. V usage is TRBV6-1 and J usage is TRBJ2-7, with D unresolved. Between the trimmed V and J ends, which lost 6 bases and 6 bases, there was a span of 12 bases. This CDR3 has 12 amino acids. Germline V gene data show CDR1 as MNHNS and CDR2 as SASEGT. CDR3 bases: TGTGCCAGCAGGGTACAGCCCCTCGAGCAGTACTTC. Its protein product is CASRVQPLEQYF.

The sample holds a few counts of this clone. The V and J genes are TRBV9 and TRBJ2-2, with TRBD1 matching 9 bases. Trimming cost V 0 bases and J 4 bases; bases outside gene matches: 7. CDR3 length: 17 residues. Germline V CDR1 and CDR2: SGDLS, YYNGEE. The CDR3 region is CASSVGGTGMSTGELFF. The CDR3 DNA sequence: TGTGCCAGCAGCGTAGGAGGGACAGGGATGAGCACCGGGGAGCTGTTTTTT.

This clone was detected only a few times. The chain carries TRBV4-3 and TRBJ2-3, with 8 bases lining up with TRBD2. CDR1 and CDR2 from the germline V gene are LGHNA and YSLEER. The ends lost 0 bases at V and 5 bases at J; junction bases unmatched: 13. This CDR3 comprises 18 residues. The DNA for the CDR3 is TGCGCCAGCAGCCAAGATCTGGGCTCCAGCGGGAGAAGAGATACGCAGTATTTT. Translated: CASSQDLGSSGRRDTQYF.

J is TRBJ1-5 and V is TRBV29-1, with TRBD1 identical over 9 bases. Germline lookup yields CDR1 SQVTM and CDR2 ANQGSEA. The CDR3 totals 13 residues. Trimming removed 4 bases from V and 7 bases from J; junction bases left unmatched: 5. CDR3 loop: CSVAGQGNQPQHF. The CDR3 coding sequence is TGCAGCGTTGCGGGACAGGGTAACCAGCCCCAGCATTTT.

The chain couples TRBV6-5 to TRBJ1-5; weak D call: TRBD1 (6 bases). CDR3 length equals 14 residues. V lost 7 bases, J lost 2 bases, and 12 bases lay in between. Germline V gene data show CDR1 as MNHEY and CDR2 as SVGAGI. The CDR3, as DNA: TGTGCCAGCACCCTACGACAGGGCAATCAGCCCCAGCATTTT. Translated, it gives CASTLRQGNQPQHF.

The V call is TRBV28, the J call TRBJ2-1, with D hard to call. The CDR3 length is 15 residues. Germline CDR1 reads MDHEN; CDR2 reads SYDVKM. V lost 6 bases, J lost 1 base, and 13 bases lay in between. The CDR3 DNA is TGTGCCAGCAGGCTACATGAAAGGTCCTACAATGAGCAGTTCTTC. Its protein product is CASRLHERSYNEQFF.

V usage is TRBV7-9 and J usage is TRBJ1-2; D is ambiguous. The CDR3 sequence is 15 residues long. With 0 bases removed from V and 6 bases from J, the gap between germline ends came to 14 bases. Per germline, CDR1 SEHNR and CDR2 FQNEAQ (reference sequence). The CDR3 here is CASSLASGISDGYTF. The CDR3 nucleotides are TGTGCCAGCAGCTTAGCGAGTGGGATTTCGGATGGCTACACCTTC.

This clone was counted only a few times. The CDR3 region has the DNA TGTGCCAGCTCACCACAGACAGTAACCAAAAACATTCAGTACTTC. This sequence encodes CASSPQTVTKNIQYF. The chain employs TRBV18 and TRBJ2-4; possibly TRBD1 for D (5 bases). This CDR3 has 15 amino acids. The germline gives CDR1 KGHSH, CDR2 LQKENI. V was clipped by 1 base and J by 2 bases, with 9 bases between them.

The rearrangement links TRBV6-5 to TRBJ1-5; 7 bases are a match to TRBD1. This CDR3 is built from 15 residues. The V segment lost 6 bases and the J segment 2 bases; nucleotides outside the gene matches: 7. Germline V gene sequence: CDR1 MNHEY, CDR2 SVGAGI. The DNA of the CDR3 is TGTGCCAGCAGGCCCGGGACAGCTGGCAATCAGCCCCAGCATTTT. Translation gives CASRPGTAGNQPQHF.

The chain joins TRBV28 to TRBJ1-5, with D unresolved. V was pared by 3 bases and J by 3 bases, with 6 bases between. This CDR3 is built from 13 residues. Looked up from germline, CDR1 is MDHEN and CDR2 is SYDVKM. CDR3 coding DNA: TGTGCCAGCAGTTTTCAGTTCAATCAGCCCCAGCATTTT. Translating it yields CASSFQFNQPQHF.

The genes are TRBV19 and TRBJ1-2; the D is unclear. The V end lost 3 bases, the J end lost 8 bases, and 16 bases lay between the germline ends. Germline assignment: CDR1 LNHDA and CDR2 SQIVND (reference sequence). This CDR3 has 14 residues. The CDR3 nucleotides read TGTGCCAGTAGTATGGGTCGACGGACGGGGGGCTACACCTTC. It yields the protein CASSMGRRTGGYTF.